This T cell receptor (beta chain) was found in a study of follicular helper T cells after annual influenza vaccination. Across the study: For some subjects, blood spans the 2013-2014, 2014-2015 and 2015-2016 annual vaccinations. Study observations and caveats: Recurrent ICOS+CD38+ cTfh clonotypes included tetramer and AIM influenza-specific ones. Change in circulating plasmablasts correlated with ICOS+CD38+ cTfh clonality change.

Clones were read by immunoSEQ multiplex PCR, and TCRdb kept only the in-frame ones, dropping some. The data show nearly 15,000 clones, approximately 84% seen once. With regard to this clone: Its target is unknown.

V gave up 0 bases and J gave up 8 bases; unmatched junction bases: 5. Germline CDR1 SNHLY, CDR2 FYNNEI. The CDR3 is 16 amino acids. Time point described: 2014-2015 season, 7 days after vaccination. Cells are cTfh (non-naive CD4+CXCR5+PD-1+), split by ICOS and CD38 into double-positive or double-negative. Material: CXCR5+ CD38- circulating T follicular helper cells from blood, obtained 7 days after influenza vaccination. Subset: circulating Tfh, non-naive CD4+CXCR5+PD-1+ (ICOS+CD38+ or ICOS-CD38-). This chain uses TRBV2 with TRBJ2-1, with 12 bases matching TRBD2. This sequence originates from an adult who received the influenza vaccine. Here the CDR3 DNA reads TGTGCCAGCAGTGAAGCGACTAGCGGGAGTAGGCATGAGCAGTTCTTC. Residues: CASSEATSGSRHEQFF.